This TCR beta chain was sequenced in a study of blood T cell repertoires in COVID-19. About the study: Sites across the United States, Italy and Spain contributed samples from acute and convalescent COVID-19. PBMCs, B-cell-depleted T cells, or T cells were the source of the cDNA or gDNA that made up the material.

Methods used by the authors: Amplified reference gene primers provided the basis for estimating nucleated cell counts. The table came from immunoSEQ multiplex PCR; TCRdb's copy has only in-frame clones and leaves some out. V, J and clone size derive from that table, while D and trimming were established from the DNA sequence. Here the sample spans a few hundred thousand clones, around nine tenths being singletons. With 5 bases removed from V and 5 bases from J, the gap between germline ends came to 9 bases. This CDR3 has 12 residues. Germline V gene sequence: CDR1 SGHAT, CDR2 FQDESV (reference sequence). This clone was counted a single time.

The specimen was peripheral blood. The genes are TRBV11-1 and TRBJ1-2, with D tentatively TRBD1 (5 bases). This clonotype originated in a woman aged 40 to 49 who had recovered from COVID-19. The CDR3 DNA sequence: TGTGCCAGCAGCGACCCAGGGTATGGCTACACCTTC. Translated, it gives CASSDPGYGYTF.